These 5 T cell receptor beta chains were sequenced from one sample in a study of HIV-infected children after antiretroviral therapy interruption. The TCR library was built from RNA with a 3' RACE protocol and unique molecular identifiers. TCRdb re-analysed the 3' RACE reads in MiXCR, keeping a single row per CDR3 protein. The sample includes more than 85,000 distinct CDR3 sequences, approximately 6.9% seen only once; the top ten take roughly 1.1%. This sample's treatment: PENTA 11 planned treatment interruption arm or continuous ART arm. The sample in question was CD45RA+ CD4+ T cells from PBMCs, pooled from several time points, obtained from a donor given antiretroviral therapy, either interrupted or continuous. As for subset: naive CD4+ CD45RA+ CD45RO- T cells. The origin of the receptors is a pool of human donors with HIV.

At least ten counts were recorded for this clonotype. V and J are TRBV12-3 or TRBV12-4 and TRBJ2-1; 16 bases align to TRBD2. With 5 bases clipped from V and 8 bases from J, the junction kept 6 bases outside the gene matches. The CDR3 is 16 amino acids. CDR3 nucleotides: TGTGCCAGCAGTGGGACTAGCGGGAGGGCCGGCTATGAGCAGTTCTTC. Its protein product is CASSGTSGRAGYEQFF.

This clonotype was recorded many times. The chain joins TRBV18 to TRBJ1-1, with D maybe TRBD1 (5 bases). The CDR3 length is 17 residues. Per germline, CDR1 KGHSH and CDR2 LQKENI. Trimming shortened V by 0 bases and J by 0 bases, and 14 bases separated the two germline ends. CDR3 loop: CASSPPRFGGMNTEAFF. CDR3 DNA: TGTGCCAGCTCACCACCCAGGTTTGGGGGGATGAACACTGAAGCTTTCTTT.

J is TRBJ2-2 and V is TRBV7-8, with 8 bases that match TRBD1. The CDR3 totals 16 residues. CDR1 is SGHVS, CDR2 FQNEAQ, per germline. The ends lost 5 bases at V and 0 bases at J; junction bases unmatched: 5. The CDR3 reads CASSGQGLANTGELFF. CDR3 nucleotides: TGTGCCAGCAGCGGACAGGGCCTTGCGAACACCGGGGAGCTGTTTTTT.

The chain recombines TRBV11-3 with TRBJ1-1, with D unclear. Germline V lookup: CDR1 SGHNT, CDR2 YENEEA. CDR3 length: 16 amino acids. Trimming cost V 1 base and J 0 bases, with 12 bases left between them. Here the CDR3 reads CASSLGVGLMNTEAFF. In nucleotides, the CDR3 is TGTGCCAGCAGCTTAGGCGTAGGCCTGATGAACACTGAAGCTTTCTTT.

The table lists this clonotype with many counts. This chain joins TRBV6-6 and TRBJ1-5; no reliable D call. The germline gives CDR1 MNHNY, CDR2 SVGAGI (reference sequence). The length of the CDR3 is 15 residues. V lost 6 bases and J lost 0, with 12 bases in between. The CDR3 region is CASRSRRYSNQPQHF. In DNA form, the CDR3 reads TGTGCCAGCAGGTCCCGACGGTATAGCAATCAGCCCCAGCATTTT.